The count of the clone carrying this TCR beta chain is one. Other nucleotide sequences from this sample produce the same CDR3. V was shortened by 4 bases and J by 6 bases, with 9 bases between the two germline ends. Per germline, CDR1 SQVTM and CDR2 ANQGSEA. The CDR3 is 11 amino acids. The data are from a study of CD8+ T cells in alopecia areata. Looking at the study overall: Patients in the treated group were given tofacitinib by mouth, 5 to 10 mg twice a day.

RNA extraction and reverse transcription yielded cDNA as sequencing template. Using immunoSEQ multiplex PCR, the repertoire was profiled, and TCRdb retains in-frame clones only, with some absent. The top ten clones hold 1% of a sample with roughly 190,000 clones, less than 65% of them seen once. Treatment meaning: oral pan-JAK inhibitor, 5-10 mg twice daily. The sequencing used CD4+ T cells sorted from blood, collected at week 24, from a patient treated with tofacitinib. The clonotype was recovered from a human donor with alopecia areata. The chain uses TRBV29-1 and TRBJ1-2, with D possibly TRBD1 on 6 matching bases. CDR3 protein: CSVVGANGYTF. The CDR3 DNA reads as TGCAGCGTTGTGGGGGCGAATGGCTACACCTTC.